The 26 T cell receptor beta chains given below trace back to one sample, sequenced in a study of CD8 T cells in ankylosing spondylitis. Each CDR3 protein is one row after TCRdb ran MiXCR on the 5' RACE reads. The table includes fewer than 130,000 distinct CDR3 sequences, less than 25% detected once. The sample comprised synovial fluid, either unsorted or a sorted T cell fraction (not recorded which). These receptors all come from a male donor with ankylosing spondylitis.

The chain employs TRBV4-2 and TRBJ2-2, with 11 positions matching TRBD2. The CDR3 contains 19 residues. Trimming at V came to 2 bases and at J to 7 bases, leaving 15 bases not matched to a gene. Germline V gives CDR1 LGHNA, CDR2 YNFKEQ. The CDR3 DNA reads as TGTGCCAGCAGCCAATCGACTAGCGGGACGGCCTTCTTTTTCGGGGAGCTGTTTTTT. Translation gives CASSQSTSGTAFFFGELFF.

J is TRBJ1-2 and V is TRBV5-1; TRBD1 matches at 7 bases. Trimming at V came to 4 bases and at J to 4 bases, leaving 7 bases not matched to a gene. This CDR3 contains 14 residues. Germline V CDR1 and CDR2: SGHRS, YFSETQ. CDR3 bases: TGCGCCAGCAGCCAAGGGACAGACCTCTATGGCTACACCTTC. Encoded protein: CASSQGTDLYGYTF.

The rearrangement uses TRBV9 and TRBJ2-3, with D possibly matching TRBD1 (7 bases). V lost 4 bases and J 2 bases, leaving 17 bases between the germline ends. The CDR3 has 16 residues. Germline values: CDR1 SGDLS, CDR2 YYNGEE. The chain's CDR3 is CASSTGVADFTDTQYF. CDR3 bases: TGTGCCAGCAGCACAGGGGTAGCGGACTTCACAGATACGCAGTATTTT. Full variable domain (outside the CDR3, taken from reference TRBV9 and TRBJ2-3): DSGVTQTPKHLITATGQRVTLRCSPRSGDLSVYWYQQSLDQGLQFLIQYYNGEERAKGNILERFSAQQFPDLHSELNLSSLELGDSALYFCASSTGVADFTDTQYFGPGTRLTVL.

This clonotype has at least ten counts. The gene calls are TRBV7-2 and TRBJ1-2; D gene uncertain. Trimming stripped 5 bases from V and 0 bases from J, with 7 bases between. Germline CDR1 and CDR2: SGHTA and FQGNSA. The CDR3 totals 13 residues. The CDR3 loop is CASSPVPNYGYTF. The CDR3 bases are TGTGCCAGCAGCCCAGTTCCTAACTATGGCTACACCTTC.

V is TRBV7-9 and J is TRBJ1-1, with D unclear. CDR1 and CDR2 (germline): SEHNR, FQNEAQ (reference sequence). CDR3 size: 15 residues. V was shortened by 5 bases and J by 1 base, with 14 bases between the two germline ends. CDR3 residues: CASSLRSAGNTEAFF. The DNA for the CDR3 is TGTGCCAGCAGCCTAAGATCAGCAGGGAACACTGAAGCTTTCTTT.

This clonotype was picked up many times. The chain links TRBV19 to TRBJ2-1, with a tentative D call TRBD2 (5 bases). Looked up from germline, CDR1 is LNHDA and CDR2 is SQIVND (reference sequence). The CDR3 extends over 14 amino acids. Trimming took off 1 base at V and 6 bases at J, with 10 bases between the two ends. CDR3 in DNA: TGTGCCAGTAGTATAGCCGAGGAGGTCAATGAGCAGTTCTTC. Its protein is CASSIAEEVNEQFF.

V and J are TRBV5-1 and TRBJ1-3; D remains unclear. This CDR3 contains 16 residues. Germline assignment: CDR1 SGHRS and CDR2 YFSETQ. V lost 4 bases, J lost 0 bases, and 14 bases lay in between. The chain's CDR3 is CASSPQPTSSGNTIYF. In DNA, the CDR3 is TGCGCCAGCAGCCCTCAACCGACGAGCTCTGGAAACACCATATATTTT.

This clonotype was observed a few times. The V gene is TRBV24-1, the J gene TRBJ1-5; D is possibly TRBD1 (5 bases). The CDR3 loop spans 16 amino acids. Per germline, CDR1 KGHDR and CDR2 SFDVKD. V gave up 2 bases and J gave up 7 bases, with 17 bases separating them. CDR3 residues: CATSDSQHSWGQPQHF. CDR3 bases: TGTGCCACCAGTGATTCTCAGCACAGCTGGGGGCAGCCCCAGCATTTT.

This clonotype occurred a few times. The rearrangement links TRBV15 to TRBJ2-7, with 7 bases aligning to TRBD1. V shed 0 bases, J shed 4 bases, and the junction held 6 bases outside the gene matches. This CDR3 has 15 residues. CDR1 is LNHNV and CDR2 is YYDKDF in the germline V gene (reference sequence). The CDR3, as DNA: TGTGCCACCAGCAGAGATCGAGGGGGCGGTTACGAGCAGTACTTC. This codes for CATSRDRGGGYEQYF.

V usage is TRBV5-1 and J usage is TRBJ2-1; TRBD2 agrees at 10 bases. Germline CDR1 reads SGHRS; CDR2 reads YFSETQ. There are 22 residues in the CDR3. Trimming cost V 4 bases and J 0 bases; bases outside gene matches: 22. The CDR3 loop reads CASSGMGGRTSGTFSSYNEQFF. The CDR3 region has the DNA TGCGCCAGCAGCGGGATGGGCGGGCGGACTAGCGGCACCTTTAGCTCCTACAATGAGCAGTTCTTC.

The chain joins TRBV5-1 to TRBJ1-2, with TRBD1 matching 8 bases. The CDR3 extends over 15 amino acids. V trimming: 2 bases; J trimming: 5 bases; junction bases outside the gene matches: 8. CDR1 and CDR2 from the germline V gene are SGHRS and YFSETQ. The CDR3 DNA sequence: TGCGCCAGCAGCTTATGGACAGGGTGGGAGTATGGCTACACCTTC. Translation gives CASSLWTGWEYGYTF.

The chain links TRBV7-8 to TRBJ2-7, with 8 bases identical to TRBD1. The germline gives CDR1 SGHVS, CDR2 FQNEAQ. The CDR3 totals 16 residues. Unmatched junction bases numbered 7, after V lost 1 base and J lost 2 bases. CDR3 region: CASSLGGRGLPYEQYV. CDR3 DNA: TGTGCCAGCAGCTTAGGCGGCAGGGGGCTTCCCTACGAGCAGTACGTC.

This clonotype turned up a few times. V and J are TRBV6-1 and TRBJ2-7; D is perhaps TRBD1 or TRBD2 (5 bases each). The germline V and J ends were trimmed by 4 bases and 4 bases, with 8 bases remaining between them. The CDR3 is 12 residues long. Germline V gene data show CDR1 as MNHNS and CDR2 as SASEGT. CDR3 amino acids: CASSVWGYEQYV. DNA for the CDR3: TGTGCCAGCAGTGTATGGGGGTACGAGCAGTACGTC.

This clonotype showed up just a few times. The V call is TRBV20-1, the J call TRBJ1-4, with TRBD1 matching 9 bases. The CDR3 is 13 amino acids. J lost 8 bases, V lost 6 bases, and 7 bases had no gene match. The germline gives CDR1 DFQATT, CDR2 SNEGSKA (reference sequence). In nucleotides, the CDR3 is TGCAGTGCCAAACAGGGGGCGGGAGAAAAACTGTTTTTT. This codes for CSAKQGAGEKLFF.

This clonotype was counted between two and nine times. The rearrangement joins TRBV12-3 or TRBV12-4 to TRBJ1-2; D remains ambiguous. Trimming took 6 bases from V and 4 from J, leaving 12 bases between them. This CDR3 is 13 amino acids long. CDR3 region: CASSSGSLYGYTF. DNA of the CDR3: TGTGCCAGCAGCTCCGGGAGCCTCTATGGCTACACCTTC.

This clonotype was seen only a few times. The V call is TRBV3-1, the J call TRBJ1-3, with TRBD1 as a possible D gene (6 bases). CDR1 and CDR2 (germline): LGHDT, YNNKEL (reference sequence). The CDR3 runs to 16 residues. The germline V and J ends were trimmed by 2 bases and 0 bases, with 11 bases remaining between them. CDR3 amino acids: CASSQYGQNSGNTIYF. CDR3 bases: TGTGCCAGCAGCCAATACGGACAGAACTCTGGAAACACCATATATTTT.

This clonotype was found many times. DNA for the CDR3: TGCGCCAGCAGCCCCAGCCGGGACAGAGGCACAGATACGCAGTATTTT. Protein product: CASSPSRDRGTDTQYF. This rearrangement joins TRBV5-1 to TRBJ2-3; 7 bases line up with TRBD1. This CDR3 spans 16 amino acids. V shed 4 bases and J 1 base; nucleotides not matched to a gene: 9. Germline assignment: CDR1 SGHRS and CDR2 YFSETQ.

The CDR3 nucleotides are TGCAGCGCCGGCGCATCCCGGGGGGATTTCTATGGCTACACCTTC. Translating it yields CSAGASRGDFYGYTF. The rearrangement uses TRBV29-1 and TRBJ1-2, with TRBD1 as a possible D gene (5 bases). This CDR3 is 15 amino acids long. Germline V gene sequence: CDR1 SQVTM, CDR2 ANQGSEA. V was clipped by 7 bases and J by 4 bases, with 22 bases between them.

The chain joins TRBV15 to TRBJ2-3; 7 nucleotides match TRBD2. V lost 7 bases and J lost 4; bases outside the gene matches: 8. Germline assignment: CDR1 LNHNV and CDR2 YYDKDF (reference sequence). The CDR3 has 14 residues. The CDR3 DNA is TGTGCCACCATAGCGGGCCGATACCCAGATACGCAGTATTTT. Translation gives CATIAGRYPDTQYF.

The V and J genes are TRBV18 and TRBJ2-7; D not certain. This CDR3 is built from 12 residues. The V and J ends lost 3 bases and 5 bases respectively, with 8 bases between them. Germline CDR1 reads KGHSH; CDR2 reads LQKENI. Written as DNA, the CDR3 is TGTGCCAGCTCACCGGGAAGTGACGAGCAGTACTTC. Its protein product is CASSPGSDEQYF.

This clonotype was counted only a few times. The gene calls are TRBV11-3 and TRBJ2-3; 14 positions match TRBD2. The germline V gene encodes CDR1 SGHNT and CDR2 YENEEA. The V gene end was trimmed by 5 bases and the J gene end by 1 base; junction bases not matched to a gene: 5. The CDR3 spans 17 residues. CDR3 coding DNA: TGTGCCAGCAGCACCGGGACTAGCGGGAGTGGCACAGATACGCAGTATTTT. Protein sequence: CASSTGTSGSGTDTQYF.

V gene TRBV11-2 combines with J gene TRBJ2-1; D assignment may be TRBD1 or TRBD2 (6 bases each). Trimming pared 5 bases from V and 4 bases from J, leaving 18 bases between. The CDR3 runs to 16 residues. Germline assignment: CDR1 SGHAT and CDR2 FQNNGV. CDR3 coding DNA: TGTGCCAGCAGCCCCCAGAGGGGGGCTGAATACAATGAGCAGTTCTTC. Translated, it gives CASSPQRGAEYNEQFF.

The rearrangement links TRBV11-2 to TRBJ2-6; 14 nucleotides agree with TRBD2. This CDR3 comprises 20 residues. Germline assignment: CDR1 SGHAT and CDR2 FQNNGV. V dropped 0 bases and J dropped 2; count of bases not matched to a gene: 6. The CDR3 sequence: CASSLDRGLAGVPGANVLTF. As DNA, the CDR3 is TGTGCCAGCAGCTTAGATCGGGGACTAGCGGGAGTCCCTGGGGCCAACGTCCTGACTTTC.

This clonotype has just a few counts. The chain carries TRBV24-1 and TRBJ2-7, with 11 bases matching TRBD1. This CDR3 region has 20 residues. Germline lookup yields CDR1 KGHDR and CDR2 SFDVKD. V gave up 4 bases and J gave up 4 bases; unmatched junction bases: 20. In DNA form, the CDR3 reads TGTGCCACCAGTGACTATAGGGACAGGGGGACTAGCCCTTTTTTTTACGAGCAGTACTTC. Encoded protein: CATSDYRDRGTSPFFYEQYF.

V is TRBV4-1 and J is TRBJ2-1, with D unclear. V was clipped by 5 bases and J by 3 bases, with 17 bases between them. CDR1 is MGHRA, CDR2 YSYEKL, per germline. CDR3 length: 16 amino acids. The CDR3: CASSTSETRSYNEQFF. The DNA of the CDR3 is TGCGCCAGCAGCACGTCCGAGACCCGTAGCTACAATGAGCAGTTCTTC.

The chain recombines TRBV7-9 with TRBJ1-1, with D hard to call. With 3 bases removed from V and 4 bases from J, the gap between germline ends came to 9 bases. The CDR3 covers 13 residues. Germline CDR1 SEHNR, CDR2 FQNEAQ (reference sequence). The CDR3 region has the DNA TGTGCCAGCAGCTTGCTACAGAGCACTGAAGCTTTCTTT. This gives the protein CASSLLQSTEAFF. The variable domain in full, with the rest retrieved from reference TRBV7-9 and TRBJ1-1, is DTGVSQNPRHKITKRGQNVTFRCDPISEHNRLYWYRQTLGQGPEFLTYFQNEAQLEKSRLLSDRFSAERPKGSFSTLEIQRTEQGDSAMYLCASSLLQSTEAFFGQGTRLTVV.